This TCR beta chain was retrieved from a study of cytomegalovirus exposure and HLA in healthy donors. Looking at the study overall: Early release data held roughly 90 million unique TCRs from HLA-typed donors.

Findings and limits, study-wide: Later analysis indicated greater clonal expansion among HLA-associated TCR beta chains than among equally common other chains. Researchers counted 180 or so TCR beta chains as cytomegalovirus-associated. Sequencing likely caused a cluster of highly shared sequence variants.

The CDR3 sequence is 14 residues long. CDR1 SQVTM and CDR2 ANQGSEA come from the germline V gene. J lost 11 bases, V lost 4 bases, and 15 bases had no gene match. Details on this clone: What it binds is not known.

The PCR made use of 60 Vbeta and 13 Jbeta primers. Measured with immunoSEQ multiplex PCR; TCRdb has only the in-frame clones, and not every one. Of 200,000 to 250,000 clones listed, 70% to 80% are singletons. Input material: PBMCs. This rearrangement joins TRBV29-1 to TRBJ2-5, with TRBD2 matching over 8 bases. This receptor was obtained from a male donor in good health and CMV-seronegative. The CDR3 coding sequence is TGCAGCGTTGGTGTTGGAAGCGGGAGAGGGGAGCAGTACTTC. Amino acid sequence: CSVGVGSGRGEQYF.